The 24 T cell receptor beta chains below come from one sample, sequenced in a study of blood T cell repertoires in COVID-19. The method was immunoSEQ multiplex PCR; TCRdb's version includes in-frame clones alone and lacks a portion of them. In the table there are fewer than 350,000 clones, 87% of which are singletons. Sequencing was carried out using peripheral blood. All receptors come from a young man with COVID-19, enrolled during active disease.

This chain links TRBV19 with TRBJ1-5, with 10 bases matching TRBD1. The CDR3 is made up of 16 amino acids. Germline V gives CDR1 LNHDA, CDR2 SQIVND (reference sequence). Trimming at V came to 5 bases and at J to 4 bases, leaving 8 bases not matched to a gene. DNA for the CDR3: TGTGCCAGTAGTCTATTCCGGGACAGGGGAAATCAGCCCCAGCATTTT. This gives the protein CASSLFRDRGNQPQHF.

V gene TRBV24-1 combines with J gene TRBJ1-2; 7 bases fit TRBD1. The CDR3 extends over 14 amino acids. The V gene's germline CDR1 is KGHDR and CDR2 SFDVKD. The ends lost 5 bases at V and 4 bases at J; junction bases unmatched: 6. CDR3 bases: TGTGCCACCAGTGCAGGGGGGAGTGGCTATGGCTACACCTTC. It translates to CATSAGGSGYGYTF.

The chain couples TRBV14 to TRBJ1-3; TRBD1 matches at 11 bases. J lost 0 bases, V lost 0 bases, and 7 bases had no gene match. Germline values: CDR1 SGHDN, CDR2 FVKESK. The CDR3 extends over 19 amino acids. CDR3 amino acids: CASSQEFGTGGRSGNTIYF. The DNA for the CDR3 is TGTGCCAGCAGCCAAGAGTTCGGGACAGGGGGACGCTCTGGAAACACCATATATTTT.

The chain recombines TRBV9 with TRBJ2-1, with no clear D. V was trimmed by 0 bases and J by 5 bases, leaving 18 bases between them. The CDR3 length is 17 residues. Germline CDR1 and CDR2: SGDLS and YYNGEE. CDR3 coding DNA: TGTGCCAGCAGCGTAGGCGCTGAGGCACCACTCAACAATGAGCAGTTCTTC. Its protein is CASSVGAEAPLNNEQFF.

J is TRBJ2-1 and V is TRBV27; 8 nucleotides align to TRBD2. V was clipped by 6 bases and J by 6 bases; unmatched bases: 10. Germline V CDR1 and CDR2: MNHEY, SMNVEV (reference sequence). The CDR3 has 15 amino acids. The CDR3, as DNA: TGTGCCAGCAGCGCCTCCGGGACTAGTGTCAATGAGCAGTTCTTC. Its translation: CASSASGTSVNEQFF.

The chain links TRBV4-1 to TRBJ1-6, with TRBD1 matching 7 bases. The germline CDR1 and CDR2 sequences are MGHRA and YSYEKL. V lost 7 bases and J lost 6; bases outside the gene matches: 6. This CDR3 region has 14 residues. The CDR3 is CASTEGARNSPLHF. The CDR3 coding sequence is TGCGCCAGCACCGAGGGGGCACGTAATTCACCCCTCCACTTT.

A few counts support this clone. The V and J genes are TRBV7-9 and TRBJ1-5; 7 bases match TRBD1. The CDR3 length is 16 residues. V shed 4 bases and J 2 bases; nucleotides not matched to a gene: 8. Germline values: CDR1 SEHNR, CDR2 FQNEAQ (reference sequence). The DNA for the CDR3 is TGTGCCAGCAGCTACTACAGGGGAACGGGCAATCAGCCCCAGCATTTT. Amino acids: CASSYYRGTGNQPQHF.

The V and J genes are TRBV19 and TRBJ2-2, with 9 bases identical to TRBD2. Germline lookup yields CDR1 LNHDA and CDR2 SQIVND (reference sequence). The CDR3 loop spans 16 amino acids. The J segment lost 4 bases and the V segment lost 0 bases, leaving 3 bases of the junction unmatched. The CDR3: CASSIDGSGGTGELFF. In DNA, the CDR3 is TGTGCCAGTAGTATAGACGGTAGCGGGGGCACCGGGGAGCTGTTTTTT.

The chain links TRBV7-8 to TRBJ1-2; the D gene is possibly TRBD1 (6 bases). The ends were cut back, 2 bases at V and 3 bases at J, with 13 bases in the middle. There are 15 residues in the CDR3. Germline lookup yields CDR1 SGHVS and CDR2 FQNEAQ. The CDR3 loop reads CASSLTGKTDYGYTF. CDR3 nucleotide sequence: TGTGCCAGCAGCTTAACAGGGAAGACGGACTATGGCTACACCTTC.

A single count supports this clone. This rearrangement joins TRBV19 to TRBJ1-5; 7 nucleotides line up with TRBD1. Per the germline V gene, CDR1 is LNHDA and CDR2 is SQIVND (reference sequence). This CDR3 contains 15 residues. The trim removed 6 bases at V and 3 bases at J, leaving 8 bases unmatched. The CDR3 DNA is TGTGCCAGTAGATGGGGGACAGACCTCAATCAGCCCCAGCATTTT. Protein: CASRWGTDLNQPQHF.

J is TRBJ2-1 and V is TRBV5-4, with D possibly matching TRBD1 (5 bases). Trimming stripped 3 bases from V and 1 base from J, with 11 bases between. The CDR3 covers 15 residues. The V gene's germline CDR1 is SGHNT and CDR2 YYREEE (reference sequence). CDR3 amino acids: CASSSDSASYNEQFF. CDR3 nucleotide sequence: TGTGCCAGCAGCTCTGACAGCGCATCCTACAATGAGCAGTTCTTC.

Note on this clone: This specimen includes other DNA sequences encoding the same CDR3. The chain uses TRBV6-5 and TRBJ1-1; D is perhaps TRBD1 (6 bases). CDR3 length: 13 residues. Germline V gene lookup returns CDR1 MNHEY and CDR2 SVGAGI. With 6 bases removed from V and 4 bases from J, the gap between germline ends came to 12 bases. The CDR3 sequence is CASSSQGSTEAFF. CDR3 sequence (DNA): TGTGCCAGCAGCTCACAGGGTTCCACTGAAGCTTTCTTT.

This chain uses TRBV6-5 with TRBJ2-7; no clear D gene. The CDR3 is 11 residues long. Per germline, CDR1 MNHEY and CDR2 SVGAGI. V shed 7 bases and J shed 6 bases, with 10 bases lying between them. The CDR3 coding sequence is TGTGCCAGCATGCGTCGAGGCGAGCAGTACTTC. The encoded protein is CASMRRGEQYF.

The chain has TRBV9 and TRBJ2-5; TRBD2 matches at 10 bases. The CDR3 is 14 residues long. With V trimmed by 3 bases and J by 5 bases, 4 bases remained unmatched. CDR1 and CDR2 (germline): SGDLS, YYNGEE. The CDR3 sequence is CASSASGSAETQYF. The CDR3 nucleotides read TGTGCCAGCAGCGCTAGCGGGAGCGCGGAGACCCAGTACTTC.

The gene calls are TRBV7-8 and TRBJ2-7; 7 bases match TRBD1. The ends lost 5 bases at V and 7 bases at J; junction bases unmatched: 2. The germline CDR1 and CDR2 sequences are SGHVS and FQNEAQ. The CDR3 is 11 residues long. CDR3 sequence reads: CASSARGEQYF. The CDR3, as DNA: TGTGCCAGCAGCGCCAGGGGGGAGCAGTACTTC.

The CDR3: CASSYSVGDGNTIYF. The CDR3 nucleotides are TGTGCCAGCAGTTACTCCGTGGGCGACGGAAACACCATATATTTT. The chain uses TRBV6-5 and TRBJ1-3; D is unclear. Trimming removed 0 bases at V and 4 bases at J, with 10 bases between. CDR1 and CDR2 from the germline V gene are MNHEY and SVGAGI. There are 15 residues in the CDR3.

J is TRBJ2-3 and V is TRBV5-4; the D gene is possibly TRBD2 (5 bases). The V gene's germline CDR1 is SGHNT and CDR2 YYREEE (reference sequence). Trimming left V 1 base short and J 0 bases short, with 6 bases between. The CDR3 runs 14 residues. The CDR3 protein is CASSLQRSTDTQYF. The CDR3 nucleotides read TGTGCCAGCAGCTTGCAGCGGAGCACAGATACGCAGTATTTT.

This clone showed up just once. The CDR3 protein is CAISAGLYEQYF. DNA for the CDR3: TGTGCCATCTCGGCAGGGCTCTACGAGCAGTACTTC. This chain connects TRBV6-6 to TRBJ2-7; a weak D match, TRBD1 (5 bases). Trimming took 10 bases from V and 3 from J, leaving 13 bases between them. From germline, CDR1 is MNHNY and CDR2 SVGAGI (reference sequence). CDR3 length equals 12 residues.

The chain has TRBV27 and TRBJ1-1; 7 nucleotides agree with TRBD1. CDR3 length: 15 amino acids. Trimming cost V 6 bases and J 1 base; bases outside gene matches: 8. Germline V gene lookup returns CDR1 MNHEY and CDR2 SMNVEV (reference sequence). The CDR3 coding sequence is TGTGCCAGCAGAACTGACAGGGTGACGAACACTGAAGCTTTCTTT. Amino acid sequence: CASRTDRVTNTEAFF.

The chain recombines TRBV27 with TRBJ1-4; TRBD1 matches at 10 bases. V shed 6 bases and J 8 bases; nucleotides not matched to a gene: 9. Germline lookup yields CDR1 MNHEY and CDR2 SMNVEV (reference sequence). This CDR3 has 15 amino acids. This CDR3 reads CASSPRQGAQEKLFF. The CDR3 bases are TGTGCCAGCAGCCCACGACAGGGGGCGCAGGAAAAACTGTTTTTT.

V gene TRBV5-4 combines with J gene TRBJ2-2; maybe TRBD1 (5 bases). CDR3 length: 13 residues. V lost 1 base, J lost 4 bases, and 5 bases lay in between. Per germline, CDR1 SGHNT and CDR2 YYREEE (reference sequence). CDR3 amino acids: CASSLQGTGELFF. DNA for the CDR3: TGTGCCAGCAGCTTGCAGGGCACCGGGGAGCTGTTTTTT.

The chain couples TRBV19 to TRBJ2-2; 7 bases match TRBD2. The CDR3 contains 15 residues. In germline, CDR1 is LNHDA, CDR2 SQIVND (reference sequence). V gave up 3 bases and J gave up 2 bases; unmatched junction bases: 3. The CDR3 is CASSIQGLNTGELFF. Written as DNA, the CDR3 is TGTGCCAGTAGTATCCAGGGACTAAACACCGGGGAGCTGTTTTTT.

V and J are TRBV11-3 and TRBJ2-7, with D possibly TRBD2 on 6 matching bases. Trimming left V 3 bases short and J 3 bases short, with 15 bases between. The germline gives CDR1 SGHNT, CDR2 YENEEA. This CDR3 is built from 15 residues. CDR3 sequence reads: CASSFSSGTHYEQYF. The CDR3 nucleotides read TGTGCCAGCAGCTTTAGTAGCGGTACCCACTACGAGCAGTACTTC.

The genes are TRBV28 and TRBJ2-1; 10 bases are shared with TRBD2. In germline, CDR1 is MDHEN, CDR2 SYDVKM. CDR3 length: 16 residues. Losses at the gene ends were 3 bases for V and 5 bases for J; bases not matched to a gene: 7. CDR3 DNA: TGTGCCAGCAGTTTTCCTTACAGCGGGAGGGACAATGAGCAGTTCTTC. Translating gives CASSFPYSGRDNEQFF.